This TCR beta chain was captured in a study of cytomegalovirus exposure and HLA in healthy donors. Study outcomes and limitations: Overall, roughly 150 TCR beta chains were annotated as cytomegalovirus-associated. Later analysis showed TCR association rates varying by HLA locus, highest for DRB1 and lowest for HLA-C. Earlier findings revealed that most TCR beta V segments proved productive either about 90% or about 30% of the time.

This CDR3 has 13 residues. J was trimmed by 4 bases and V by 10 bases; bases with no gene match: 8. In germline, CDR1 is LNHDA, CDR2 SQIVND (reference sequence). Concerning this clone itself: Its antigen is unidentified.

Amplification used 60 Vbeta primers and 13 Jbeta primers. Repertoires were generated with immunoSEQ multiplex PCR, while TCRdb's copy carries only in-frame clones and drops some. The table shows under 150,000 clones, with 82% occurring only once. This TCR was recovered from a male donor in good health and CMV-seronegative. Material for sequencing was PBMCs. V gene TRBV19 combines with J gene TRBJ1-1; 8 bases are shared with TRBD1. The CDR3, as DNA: TGTGCCATCCGACAGGGGTCGGCCACTGAAGCTTTCTTT. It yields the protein CAIRQGSATEAFF. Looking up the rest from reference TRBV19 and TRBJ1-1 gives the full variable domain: DGGITQSPKYLFRKEGQNVTLSCEQNLNHDAMYWYRQDPGQGLRLIYYSQIVNDFQKGDIAEGYSVSREKKESFPLTVTSAQKNPTAFYLCAIRQGSATEAFFGQGTRLTVV.